The clone carrying this TCR beta chain has at least ten counts. Its cognate antigen is unknown. TCRdb called the 5' RACE reads again in MiXCR, with one record for every CDR3 protein. Counted here are about 70,000 distinct CDR3 sequences, around 3% occurring once; the ten biggest clones make up around 5.2%. This sample is drawn from a study of neurological immune-mediated disorders. Study results and limitations: When repertoires were grouped phylogenetically, those of 18 of 34 multiple sclerosis patients fell into one related-CDR3 cluster, a possible signature.

The CDR3 is 15 amino acids. Germline CDR1 and CDR2: SGHTA and FQGNSA. Trimming left V 0 bases short and J 5 bases short, with 13 bases between. Unsorted libraries were prepared from 2 million PBMCs that had been stored at -80 C. Sequencing used PBMCs. This receptor was identified in a woman aged 50 to 65 with multiple sclerosis. The rearrangement uses TRBV7-2 and TRBJ2-5; D possibly matches TRBD1 or TRBD2 (6 bases each). CDR3 nucleotide sequence: TGTGCCAGCAGCTTAGCCCGGGGGCCGGGGGAGACCCAGTACTTC. Translating it yields CASSLARGPGETQYF. Full variable domain (outside the CDR3, taken from reference TRBV7-2 and TRBJ2-5): GAGVSQSPSNKVTEKGKDVELRCDPISGHTALYWYRQSLGQGLEFLIYFQGNSAPDKSGLPSDRFSAERTGGSVSTLTIQRTQQEDSAVYLCASSLARGPGETQYFGPGTRLLVL.